This T cell receptor (beta chain) was documented in a study of T and B cells in COVID-19 patients. Germline CDR1 SGHRS, CDR2 YFSETQ. The V segment lost 7 bases and the J segment 4 bases; nucleotides outside the gene matches: 10. The CDR3 covers 15 residues. This clonotype came up a few times. Multiplex PCR with BIOMED2 TRB-A/B primer pools amplified TRB rearrangements. Each CDR3 protein gets one entry after TCRdb re-called the multiplex PCR reads with MiXCR. The profile shows approximately 3,100 distinct CDR3 sequences, under 25% of them singletons. Blood genomic DNA input for TRB amplification was about 240-550 ng.

The clonotype originates from a human donor with active COVID-19. Sequenced input: blood. This rearrangement joins TRBV5-1 to TRBJ2-1; TRBD2 matches at 8 bases. The CDR3 spells CASRWTGGEYNEQFF. DNA of the CDR3: TGCGCCAGCCGCTGGACGGGAGGGGAATACAATGAGCAGTTCTTC.